This T cell receptor beta chain was retrieved from a study of beta chain features in type 1 diabetes. Study observations and caveats: For patients and controls alike, PCR might favor shorter templates to the same degree. Moderate yet significant TCRB CDR3 shortening was seen in Type 1 diabetes patients in all four CD4+ subsets.

This CDR3 is 13 amino acids long. V shed 4 bases, J shed 4 bases, and the junction held 2 bases outside the gene matches. Germline loops: CDR1 SGHRS, CDR2 YFSETQ. Reverse transcription of all isolated RNA meant that expressed TCRB transcripts were sequenced. Average reads for naive, central memory and regulatory T cell samples were 3.5 million to 4.5 million. Measured with immunoSEQ multiplex PCR; TCRdb has only the in-frame clones, and not every one. This table holds about 640,000 clones, around an eighth found once. This clone was seen only a few times. As yet, its antigen is unknown. This same CDR3 is encoded by further DNA sequences in the sample. Based on CD45RO/CCR7/CD25/CD127/CD95/CD27, CD4+ regulatory, stem cell-like memory, naive and central memory cells were sorted.

This receptor was taken from a man younger than 40 with type 1 diabetes. The sequencing sample was made of naive CD4+ T cells from blood. The gene calls are TRBV5-1 and TRBJ2-1, with 7 bases that match TRBD1. CDR3 nucleotide sequence: TGCGCCAGCAGCCTGGGACAGTACAATGAGCAGTTCTTC. It translates to CASSLGQYNEQFF. Supplemented by reference TRBV5-1 and TRBJ2-1, the full variable domain reads KAGVTQTPRYLIKTRGQQVTLSCSPISGHRSVSWYQQTPGQGLQFLFEYFSETQRNKGNFPGRFSGRQFSNSRSEMNVSTLELGDSALYLCASSLGQYNEQFFGPGTRLTVL.